The 28 T cell receptor beta chains in this list originate from one sample, sequenced in a study of blood T cell repertoires in COVID-19. The data were produced by immunoSEQ multiplex PCR, yet TCRdb's version contains in-frame clones alone and is incomplete. The profile shows 200,000 to 250,000 clones, roughly 86% of them singletons. Sample: peripheral blood. The receptors here all came from a man aged 55 to 69 with acute or convalescent COVID-19.

In this sample, this clone turned up a few times. The J gene is TRBJ2-3, the V gene TRBV15; 9 bases fit TRBD2. Trimming took 2 bases from V and 2 from J; bases not matched to a gene: 17. CDR3 length: 20 amino acids. Germline V gene lookup returns CDR1 LNHNV and CDR2 YYDKDF (reference sequence). The CDR3: CATSRPRGLRAGGLTDTQYF. DNA of the CDR3: TGTGCCACCAGCAGACCAAGGGGGCTACGAGCGGGGGGCCTCACAGATACGCAGTATTTT.

CDR3 amino acids: CASSPGVGSPRNTEAFF. Here the CDR3 DNA reads TGTGCCAGTAGTCCGGGGGTCGGCAGCCCTCGGAACACTGAAGCTTTCTTT. This sequence joins TRBV19 and TRBJ1-1; perhaps TRBD1 as D (5 bases). V was cut by 5 bases and J by 1 base, with 20 bases left in between. The CDR3 extends over 17 amino acids. In germline, CDR1 is LNHDA, CDR2 SQIVND (reference sequence).

The V and J genes are TRBV6-2 or TRBV6-3 and TRBJ1-2; 8 bases align to TRBD1. Germline V gene lookup returns CDR1 MNHEY and CDR2 SVGEGT. The V gene end was trimmed by 2 bases and the J gene end by 13 bases; junction bases not matched to a gene: 9. CDR3 length: 13 amino acids. The CDR3 spells CASSYGPGGSVTF. In DNA, the CDR3 is TGTGCCAGCAGTTACGGGCCAGGGGGCTCGGTCACCTTC.

This rearrangement joins TRBV28 to TRBJ2-5; 8 bases align to TRBD2. CDR1 and CDR2 (germline): MDHEN, SYDVKM. The CDR3 runs 16 residues. The CDR3 DNA follows: TGTGTCACGCCGACTAGCGAGGGGGGGGGCCTAGAGACCCAGTACTTC. Protein: CVTPTSEGGGLETQYF.

The rearrangement uses TRBV7-8 and TRBJ1-1; 9 nucleotides match TRBD1. The CDR3 is made up of 15 amino acids. CDR1 is SGHVS, CDR2 FQNEAQ, per germline. Trimming took 8 bases from V and 3 from J; bases not matched to a gene: 10. The CDR3 here is CASARTGAIDTEAFF. CDR3 coding DNA: TGTGCCAGCGCAAGGACAGGGGCGATAGACACTGAAGCTTTCTTT.

The CDR3 sequence: CASSPQTGVGYNSPLHF. The CDR3 DNA reads TGTGCCAGCTCACCGCAAACAGGGGTCGGCTATAATTCACCCCTCCACTTT. V gene TRBV18 combines with J gene TRBJ1-6; the match to TRBD1 covers 7 bases. J gave up 3 bases and V 3 bases, and 8 bases lay outside the gene matches. Germline CDR1 reads KGHSH; CDR2 reads LQKENI. CDR3 length: 17 amino acids.

The rearrangement links TRBV9 to TRBJ1-4; D remains ambiguous. V was clipped by 9 bases and J by 14 bases, with 17 bases between them. This CDR3 spans 11 amino acids. Germline CDR1 SGDLS, CDR2 YYNGEE. The DNA for the CDR3 is TGTGCCACCCCAGGCGGGTCCAACCTGTTTTTT. It is translated as CATPGGSNLFF.

This clone occurred once. This sequence joins TRBV4-2 and TRBJ2-3; 9 bases line up with TRBD2. Trimming at V came to 0 bases and at J to 2 bases, leaving 12 bases not matched to a gene. Germline loops: CDR1 LGHNA, CDR2 YNFKEQ. The CDR3 contains 19 residues. CDR3 coding DNA: TGTGCCAGCAGCCAAGAAAGAGGGGCGGGGGGGCCTGACACAGATACGCAGTATTTT. Encoded protein: CASSQERGAGGPDTDTQYF.

J is TRBJ1-2 and V is TRBV19; a possible D gene is TRBD1 (5 bases). This CDR3 spans 17 amino acids. Per the germline V gene, CDR1 is LNHDA and CDR2 is SQIVND (reference sequence). V was shortened by 6 bases and J by 4 bases, with 24 bases between the two germline ends. CDR3 DNA sequence: TGTGCCAGTAGCGCGGGAGGACGTCAGACCGGGGGCTATGGCTACACCTTC. This translates into CASSAGGRQTGGYGYTF. The full variable domain, rest sourced from reference TRBV19 and TRBJ1-2, is DGGITQSPKYLFRKEGQNVTLSCEQNLNHDAMYWYRQDPGQGLRLIYYSQIVNDFQKGDIAEGYSVSREKKESFPLTVTSAQKNPTAFYLCASSAGGRQTGGYGYTFGSGTRLTVV.

The rearrangement uses TRBV27 and TRBJ2-5; 11 bases are shared with TRBD1. The V segment lost 2 bases and the J segment 8 bases; nucleotides outside the gene matches: 4. The CDR3 sequence is 14 residues long. CDR1 is MNHEY and CDR2 is SMNVEV in the germline V gene (reference sequence). The CDR3 DNA reads as TGTGCCAGCAGTTTACTAGGACAGGGGGCAACCCAGTACTTC. Residues: CASSLLGQGATQYF.

The chain is built from TRBV6-1 and TRBJ2-5, with D maybe TRBD2 (5 bases). The V end was cut by 0 bases, the J end by 1 base, with 15 bases between. The CDR3 has 17 residues. Germline CDR1 MNHNS, CDR2 SASEGT. The chain's CDR3 is CASSEAEVVMGQETQYF. CDR3 coding DNA: TGTGCCAGCAGTGAAGCGGAGGTTGTGATGGGCCAAGAGACCCAGTACTTC.

The CDR3 loop is CASSLGPGTEAFF. CDR3 DNA sequence: TGTGCCAGCAGCTTGGGCCCGGGGACTGAAGCTTTCTTT. This chain joins TRBV5-4 and TRBJ1-1, with D uncertain. The CDR3 runs to 13 residues. With 0 bases removed from V and 5 bases from J, the gap between germline ends came to 8 bases. The germline V gene has CDR1 SGHNT and CDR2 YYREEE (reference sequence).

V gene TRBV19 combines with J gene TRBJ2-7; 9 nucleotides align to TRBD2. The CDR3 covers 13 residues. Trimming at V came to 7 bases and at J to 6 bases, leaving 7 bases not matched to a gene. Germline V gives CDR1 LNHDA, CDR2 SQIVND (reference sequence). The CDR3 DNA follows: TGTGCCAGTAATGGCGGGGGGGCCACCGAGCAGTACTTC. Amino acids: CASNGGGATEQYF.

The chain has TRBV9 and TRBJ2-5; 7 bases align to TRBD2. Germline V gives CDR1 SGDLS, CDR2 YYNGEE. The CDR3 is 15 residues long. V was clipped by 4 bases and J by 5 bases; unmatched bases: 11. The CDR3 region has the DNA TGTGCCAGCAGCCCGTCTCCCGGGAGGAGCGAGACCCAGTACTTC. The encoded protein is CASSPSPGRSETQYF.

The V call is TRBV5-5, the J call TRBJ2-7; 8 bases are a match to TRBD1. Germline CDR1 and CDR2: SGHKS and YYEKEE (reference sequence). V was clipped by 5 bases and J by 1 base; unmatched bases: 8. The CDR3 runs to 15 residues. CDR3 DNA: TGTGCCAGCAGGCCCCAGGGACAGGTGTCCTACGAGCAGTACTTC. Amino acids: CASRPQGQVSYEQYF.

This chain connects TRBV4-3 to TRBJ2-1; D ambiguous. This CDR3 region has 12 residues. Germline V gene data show CDR1 as LGHNA and CDR2 as YSLEER. Trimming stripped 3 bases from V and 15 bases from J, with 15 bases between. CDR3 sequence reads: CASSQYRGRRFF. The DNA of the CDR3 is TGCGCCAGCAGCCAGTATCGTGGCAGGCGGTTCTTC.

This clone has just a few counts. The chain carries TRBV12-5 and TRBJ1-5, with 9 bases identical to TRBD1. J lost 7 bases, V lost 6 bases, and 7 bases had no gene match. The CDR3 has 14 amino acids. Germline values: CDR1 LGHNT, CDR2 FRNRAP. CDR3 sequence: CASGMGTGNQPQHF. The CDR3 nucleotides read TGTGCTAGTGGGATGGGGACAGGGAACCAGCCCCAGCATTTT.

Here the CDR3 reads CASRPTSGGLDEQFF. The CDR3 nucleotides read TGTGCCAGCAGGCCTACTAGCGGGGGGCTTGATGAGCAGTTCTTC. V is TRBV7-9 and J is TRBJ2-1; 12 bases match TRBD2. Germline CDR1 and CDR2: SEHNR and FQNEAQ (reference sequence). Unmatched junction bases numbered 8, after V lost 6 bases and J lost 8 bases. The CDR3 is made up of 15 amino acids. The full variable domain, completed using reference TRBV7-9 and TRBJ2-1, is DTGVSQNPRHKITKRGQNVTFRCDPISEHNRLYWYRQTLGQGPEFLTYFQNEAQLEKSRLLSDRFSAERPKGSFSTLEIQRTEQGDSAMYLCASRPTSGGLDEQFFGPGTRLTVL.

The CDR3 nucleotides are TGCAGCGTGGCGAGAGCGGGGGGGTACACAGATACGCAGTATTTT. It encodes CSVARAGGYTDTQYF. The rearrangement uses TRBV29-1 and TRBJ2-3, with TRBD2 identical over 10 bases. The CDR3 is 15 residues long. Germline-derived CDR1 and CDR2 are SQVTM and ANQGSEA. J lost 2 bases, V lost 6 bases, and 8 bases had no gene match.

This chain joins TRBV29-1 and TRBJ1-1; 8 positions agree with TRBD1. The CDR3 runs 15 residues. The germline V gene has CDR1 SQVTM and CDR2 ANQGSEA. The V segment lost 4 bases and the J segment 0 bases; nucleotides outside the gene matches: 7. The CDR3 reads CSVARDRSMNTEAFF. In DNA, the CDR3 is TGCAGCGTTGCCCGGGACAGGTCCATGAACACTGAAGCTTTCTTT.

The chain is built from TRBV5-5 and TRBJ2-2; TRBD1 matches 7 bases. The CDR3 consists of 19 residues. Germline CDR1 reads SGHKS; CDR2 reads YYEKEE (reference sequence). V lost 5 bases, J lost 0 bases, and 16 bases stayed unmatched. The CDR3 reads CASRRTRDRASANTGELFF. Written as DNA, the CDR3 is TGTGCCAGCAGACGTACTCGGGACAGAGCTTCTGCGAACACCGGGGAGCTGTTTTTT.

The V gene is TRBV18, the J gene TRBJ2-7; 7 bases agree with TRBD1. Germline trimming cut 6 bases from V and 6 bases from J; bases unmatched to any gene: 5. This CDR3 spans 12 amino acids. CDR1 and CDR2 (germline): KGHSH, LQKENI. The CDR3 bases are TGTGCCAGCTCCCCCGGGACAGTCGAGCAGTACTTC. It is translated as CASSPGTVEQYF.

V is TRBV6-2 or TRBV6-3 and J is TRBJ2-2, with D possibly matching TRBD2 (5 bases). Trimming took off 2 bases at V and 7 bases at J, with 14 bases between the two ends. This CDR3 contains 15 residues. Germline V lookup: CDR1 MNHEY, CDR2 SVGEGT. CDR3 region: CASSYETGIGGELFF. The CDR3 DNA reads as TGTGCCAGCAGTTACGAGACGGGAATTGGCGGGGAGCTGTTTTTT.

The chain joins TRBV29-1 to TRBJ1-5, with 8 bases aligning to TRBD1. The ends lost 4 bases at V and 5 bases at J; junction bases unmatched: 10. CDR1 and CDR2 from the germline V gene are SQVTM and ANQGSEA. This CDR3 is built from 15 residues. Written as DNA, the CDR3 is TGCAGCGTTGGACAGGGGAGGGGTGCGGATCAGCCCCAGCATTTT. Protein sequence: CSVGQGRGADQPQHF.

The J gene is TRBJ1-6, the V gene TRBV27; TRBD1 is a possible D gene (6 bases). V lost 3 bases and J lost 8, with 11 bases in between. The CDR3 contains 14 residues. Germline-derived CDR1 and CDR2 are MNHEY and SMNVEV (reference sequence). The DNA of the CDR3 is TGTGCCAGCAGTTTTTGGGGGCGCTATTCACCCCTCCACTTT. Residues: CASSFWGRYSPLHF.

This clone was counted only a few times. The chain recombines TRBV6-1 with TRBJ1-6; a weak D match, TRBD1 (5 bases). Trimming shortened V by 1 base and J by 9 bases, and 13 bases separated the two germline ends. This CDR3 contains 15 residues. Germline CDR1 is MNHNS and CDR2 is SASEGT. The CDR3 sequence is CASSEGDPRGSPLHF. Written as DNA, the CDR3 is TGTGCCAGCAGTGAAGGGGACCCGCGGGGTTCACCCCTCCACTTT.

This clone was recorded once. The chain carries TRBV4-1 and TRBJ2-5; D gene ambiguous. CDR3 length: 15 amino acids. The V gene's germline CDR1 is MGHRA and CDR2 YSYEKL. The V and J ends lost 1 base and 1 base respectively, with 10 bases between them. Here the CDR3 DNA reads TGCGCCAGCAGCCAAGTGTCAATCAGCCAAGAGACCCAGTACTTC. Amino acids: CASSQVSISQETQYF.

This sequence joins TRBV28 and TRBJ2-7, with D tentatively TRBD2 (5 bases). The CDR3 spans 13 residues. Between the trimmed V and J ends, which lost 6 bases and 0 bases, there was a span of 9 bases. The V gene's germline CDR1 is MDHEN and CDR2 SYDVKM. DNA of the CDR3: TGTGCCAGCAGACCGGGGTTCTCCTACGAGCAGTACTTC. Encoded protein: CASRPGFSYEQYF.